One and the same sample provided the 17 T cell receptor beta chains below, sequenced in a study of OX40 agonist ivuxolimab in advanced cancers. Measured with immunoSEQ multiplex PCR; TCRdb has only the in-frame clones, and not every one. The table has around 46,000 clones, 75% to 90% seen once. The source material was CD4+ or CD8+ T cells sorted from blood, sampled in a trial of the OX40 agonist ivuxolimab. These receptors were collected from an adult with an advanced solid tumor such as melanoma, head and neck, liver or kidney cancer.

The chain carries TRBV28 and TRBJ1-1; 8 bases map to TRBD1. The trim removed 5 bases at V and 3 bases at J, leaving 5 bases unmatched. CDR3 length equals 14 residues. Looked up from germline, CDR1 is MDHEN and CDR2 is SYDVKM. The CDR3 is CASSPSGGYTEAFF. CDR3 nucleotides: TGTGCCAGCAGTCCCTCAGGGGGCTACACTGAAGCTTTCTTT.

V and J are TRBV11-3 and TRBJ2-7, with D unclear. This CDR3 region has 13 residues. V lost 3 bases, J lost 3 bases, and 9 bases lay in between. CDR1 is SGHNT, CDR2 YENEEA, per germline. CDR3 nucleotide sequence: TGTGCCAGCAGCTTCCCCGGGTTCTACGAGCAGTACTTC. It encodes CASSFPGFYEQYF.

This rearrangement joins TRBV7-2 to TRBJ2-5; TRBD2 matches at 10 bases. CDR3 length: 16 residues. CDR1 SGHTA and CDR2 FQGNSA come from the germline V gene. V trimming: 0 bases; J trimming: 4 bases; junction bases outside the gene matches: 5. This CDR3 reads CASSLAGAGGRETQYF. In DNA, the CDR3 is TGTGCCAGCAGCTTAGCGGGAGCGGGGGGGCGAGAGACCCAGTACTTC. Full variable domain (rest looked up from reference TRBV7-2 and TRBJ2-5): GAGVSQSPSNKVTEKGKDVELRCDPISGHTALYWYRQSLGQGLEFLIYFQGNSAPDKSGLPSDRFSAERTGGSVSTLTIQRTQQEDSAVYLCASSLAGAGGRETQYFGPGTRLLVL.

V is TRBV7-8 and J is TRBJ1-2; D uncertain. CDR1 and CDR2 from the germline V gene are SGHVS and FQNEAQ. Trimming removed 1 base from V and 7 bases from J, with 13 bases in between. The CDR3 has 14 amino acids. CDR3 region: CASSLEGGYRGYTF. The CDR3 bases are TGTGCCAGCAGCTTAGAGGGAGGGTATCGTGGCTACACCTTC.

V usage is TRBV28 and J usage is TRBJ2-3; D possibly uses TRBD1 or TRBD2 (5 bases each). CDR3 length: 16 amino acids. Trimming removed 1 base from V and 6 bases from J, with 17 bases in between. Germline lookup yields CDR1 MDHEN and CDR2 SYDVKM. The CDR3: CASSLLSRGVDDTQYF. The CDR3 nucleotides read TGTGCCAGCAGTTTATTGAGTCGGGGCGTAGACGATACGCAGTATTTT. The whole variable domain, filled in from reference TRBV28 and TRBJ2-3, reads DVKVTQSSRYLVKRTGEKVFLECVQDMDHENMFWYRQDPGLGLRLIYFSYDVKMKEKGDIPEGYSVSREKKERFSLILESASTNQTSMYLCASSLLSRGVDDTQYFGPGTRLTVL.

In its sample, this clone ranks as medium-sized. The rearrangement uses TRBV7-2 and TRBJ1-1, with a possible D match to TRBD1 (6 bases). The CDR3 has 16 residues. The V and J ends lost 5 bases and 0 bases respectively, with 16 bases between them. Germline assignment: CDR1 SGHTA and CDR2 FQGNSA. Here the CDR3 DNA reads TGTGCCAGCAGCCTAGACCCACAGGGCATGAACACTGAAGCTTTCTTT. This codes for CASSLDPQGMNTEAFF.

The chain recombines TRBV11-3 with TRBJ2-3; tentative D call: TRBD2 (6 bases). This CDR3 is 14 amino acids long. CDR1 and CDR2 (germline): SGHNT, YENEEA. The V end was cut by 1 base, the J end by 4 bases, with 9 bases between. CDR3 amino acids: CASSLGGTADTQYF. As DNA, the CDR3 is TGTGCCAGCAGCTTAGGCGGGACTGCAGATACGCAGTATTTT.

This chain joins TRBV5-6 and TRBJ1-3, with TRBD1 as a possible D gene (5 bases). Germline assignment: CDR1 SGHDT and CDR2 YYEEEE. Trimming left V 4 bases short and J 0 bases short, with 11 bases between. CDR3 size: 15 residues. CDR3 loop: CASSVSGFSGNTIYF. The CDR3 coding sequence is TGTGCCAGCAGCGTCTCAGGGTTCTCTGGAAACACCATATATTTT.

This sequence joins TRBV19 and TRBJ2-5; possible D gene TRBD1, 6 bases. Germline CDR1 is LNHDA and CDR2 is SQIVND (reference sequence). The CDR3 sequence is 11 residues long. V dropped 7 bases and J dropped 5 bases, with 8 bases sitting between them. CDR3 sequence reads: CASNRAETQYF. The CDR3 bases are TGTGCCAGTAACAGGGCCGAGACCCAGTACTTC.

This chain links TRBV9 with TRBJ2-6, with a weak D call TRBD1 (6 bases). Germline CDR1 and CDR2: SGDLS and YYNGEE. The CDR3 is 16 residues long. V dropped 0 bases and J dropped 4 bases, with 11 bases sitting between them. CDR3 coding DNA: TGTGCCAGCAGCGTAGCTTGGGGGCCCGGGGCCAACGTCCTGACTTTC. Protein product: CASSVAWGPGANVLTF.

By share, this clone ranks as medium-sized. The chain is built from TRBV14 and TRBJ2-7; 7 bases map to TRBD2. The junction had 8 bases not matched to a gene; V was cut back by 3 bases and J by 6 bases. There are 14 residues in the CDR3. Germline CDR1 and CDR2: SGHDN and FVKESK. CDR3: CASSHTGTTSEQYF. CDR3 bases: TGTGCCAGCAGCCATACCGGGACTACCAGCGAGCAGTACTTC.

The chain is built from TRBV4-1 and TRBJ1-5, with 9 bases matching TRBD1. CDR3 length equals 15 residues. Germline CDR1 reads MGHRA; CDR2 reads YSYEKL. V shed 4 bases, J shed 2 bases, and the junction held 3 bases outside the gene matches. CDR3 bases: TGCGCCAGCAGCCCCTACAGGGGGCGCAATCAGCCCCAGCATTTT. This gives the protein CASSPYRGRNQPQHF.

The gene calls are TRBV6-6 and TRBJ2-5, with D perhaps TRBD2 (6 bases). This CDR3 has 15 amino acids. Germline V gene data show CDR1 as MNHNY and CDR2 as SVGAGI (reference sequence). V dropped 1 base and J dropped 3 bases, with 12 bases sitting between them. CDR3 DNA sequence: TGTGCCAGCAGTTACTACTCGGCTAGCGAAGAGACCCAGTACTTC. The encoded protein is CASSYYSASEETQYF.

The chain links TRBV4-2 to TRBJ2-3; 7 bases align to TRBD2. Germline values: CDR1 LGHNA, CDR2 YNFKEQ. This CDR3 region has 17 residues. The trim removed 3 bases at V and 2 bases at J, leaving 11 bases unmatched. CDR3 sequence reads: CASSHGLGTIYTDTQYF. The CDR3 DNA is TGTGCCAGCAGCCATGGACTCGGGACTATATACACAGATACGCAGTATTTT.

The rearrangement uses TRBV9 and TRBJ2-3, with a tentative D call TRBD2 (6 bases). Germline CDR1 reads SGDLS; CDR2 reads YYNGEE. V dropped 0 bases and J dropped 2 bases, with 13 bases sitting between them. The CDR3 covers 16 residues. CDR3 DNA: TGTGCCAGCAGCGTAGAGCGGGCTACTTCCACAGATACGCAGTATTTT. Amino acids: CASSVERATSTDTQYF.

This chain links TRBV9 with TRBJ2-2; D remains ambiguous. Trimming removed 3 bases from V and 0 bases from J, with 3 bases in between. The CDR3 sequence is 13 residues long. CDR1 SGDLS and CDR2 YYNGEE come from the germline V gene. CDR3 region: CASSATNTGELFF. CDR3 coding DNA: TGTGCCAGCAGCGCCACGAACACCGGGGAGCTGTTTTTT.

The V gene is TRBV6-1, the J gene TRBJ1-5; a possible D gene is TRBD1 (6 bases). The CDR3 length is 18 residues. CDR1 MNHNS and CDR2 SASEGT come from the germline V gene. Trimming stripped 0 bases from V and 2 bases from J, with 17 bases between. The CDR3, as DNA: TGTGCCAGCAGTGAAGCGGTAAACAGGGTTATGGGCAATCAGCCCCAGCATTTT. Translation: CASSEAVNRVMGNQPQHF.